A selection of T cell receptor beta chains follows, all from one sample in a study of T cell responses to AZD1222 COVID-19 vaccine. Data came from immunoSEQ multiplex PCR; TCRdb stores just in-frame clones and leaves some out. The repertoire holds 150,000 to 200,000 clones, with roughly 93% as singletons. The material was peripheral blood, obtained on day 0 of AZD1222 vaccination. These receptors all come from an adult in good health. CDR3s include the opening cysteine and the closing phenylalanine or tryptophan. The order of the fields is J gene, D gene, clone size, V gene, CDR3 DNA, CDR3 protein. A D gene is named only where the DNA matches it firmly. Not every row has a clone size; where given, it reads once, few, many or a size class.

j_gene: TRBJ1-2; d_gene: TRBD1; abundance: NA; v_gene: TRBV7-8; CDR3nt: TGTGCCAGCAGCTTAGCTCAGGGGGGGTATGGCTACACCTTC; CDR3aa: CASSLAQGGYGYTF
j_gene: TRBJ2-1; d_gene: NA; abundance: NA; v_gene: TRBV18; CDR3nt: TGTGCCAGCTCACCCGGGGGCGGCTCCTACAATGAGCAGTTCTTC; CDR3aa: CASSPGGGSYNEQFF
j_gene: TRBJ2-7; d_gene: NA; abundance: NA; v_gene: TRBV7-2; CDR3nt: TGTGCCAGCAGCTTATTCGACGGGACCTACGAGCAGTACTTC; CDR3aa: CASSLFDGTYEQYF
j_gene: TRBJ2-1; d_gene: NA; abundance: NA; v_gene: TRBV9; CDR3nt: TGTGCCAGCAGCGTAGTGGGGGCACCATACAATGAGCAGTTCTTC; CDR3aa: CASSVVGAPYNEQFF
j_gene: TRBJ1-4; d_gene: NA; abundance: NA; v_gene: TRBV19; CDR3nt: TGTGCCAGTAGTATAGGCGGGACCCGGGTAGGCGAAAAACTGTTTTTT; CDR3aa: CASSIGGTRVGEKLFF
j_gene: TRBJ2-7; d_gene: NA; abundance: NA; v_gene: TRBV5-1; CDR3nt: TGCGCCAGCAGCTTGATCCAGGGTAGCAGCTATAGCTCCTACGAGCAGTACTTC; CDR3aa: CASSLIQGSSYSSYEQYF
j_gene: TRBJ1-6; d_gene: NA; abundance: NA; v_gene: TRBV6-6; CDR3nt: TGTGCCAGCAGTGGTGGTTATTCACCCCTCCACTTT; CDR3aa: CASSGGYSPLHF
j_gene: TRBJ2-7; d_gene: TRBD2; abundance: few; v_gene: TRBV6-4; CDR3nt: TGTGCCAGCAGTGCCGAGCGGGGGTACGAGCAGTACTTC; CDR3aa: CASSAERGYEQYF
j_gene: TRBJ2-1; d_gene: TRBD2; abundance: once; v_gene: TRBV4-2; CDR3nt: TGTGCCAGCAGCCAAACTAGCGGCTCCTACAATGAGCAGTTCTTC; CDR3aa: CASSQTSGSYNEQFF
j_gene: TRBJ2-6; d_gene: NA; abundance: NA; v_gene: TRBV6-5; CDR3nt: TGTGCCAGCAGCCCAGGGAGCTCTGGGGCCAACGTCCTGACTTTC; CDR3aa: CASSPGSSGANVLTF
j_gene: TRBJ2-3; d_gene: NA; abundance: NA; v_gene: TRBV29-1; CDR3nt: TGCAGCGCCCAACTAGGTTCAGATACGCAGTATTTT; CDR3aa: CSAQLGSDTQYF
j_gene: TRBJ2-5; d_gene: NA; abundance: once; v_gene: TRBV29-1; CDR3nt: TGCAGCCTCCGGAACCCGAGGGAGACCCAGTACTTC; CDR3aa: CSLRNPRETQYF
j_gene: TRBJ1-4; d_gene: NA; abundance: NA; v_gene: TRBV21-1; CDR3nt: TGTGCCAGCAGCAAAGCGGACACCCCGACTAATGAAAAACTGTTTTTT; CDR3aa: CASSKADTPTNEKLFF
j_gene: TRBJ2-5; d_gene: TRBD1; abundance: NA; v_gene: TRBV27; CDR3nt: TGTGCCAGCAGTGTCTCCGGGACAGAGAAAGAGACCCAGTACTTC; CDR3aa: CASSVSGTEKETQYF
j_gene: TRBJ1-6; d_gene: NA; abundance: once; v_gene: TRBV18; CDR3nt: TGTGCCAGCTCACCGACGGGACCCAAGAATTCACCCCTCCACTTT; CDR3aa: CASSPTGPKNSPLHF